The TCR beta chain described here comes from a study of cytomegalovirus exposure and HLA in healthy donors. Germline CDR1 MNHNS, CDR2 SASEGT. The CDR3 is 15 amino acids. J gave up 4 bases and V 2 bases, and 1 base lay outside the gene matches. This clone is labeled medium-sized. The sample holds other DNA sequences that translate to the same CDR3. TCRdb's copy holds only in-frame clones and misses some; the assay was immunoSEQ multiplex PCR. The sample has about 140,000 clones, roughly 90% seen once; the top ten hold about 2.7%. The sequenced sample was PBMCs. The rearrangement uses TRBV6-1 and TRBJ2-1; 11 nucleotides line up with TRBD2. The receptor was isolated from a man between 18 and 35 years old in good health and CMV-seronegative. DNA for the CDR3: TGTGCCAGCAGTGAACTAGCGGGGGGATACAATGAGCAGTTCTTC. Translating it yields CASSELAGGYNEQFF.